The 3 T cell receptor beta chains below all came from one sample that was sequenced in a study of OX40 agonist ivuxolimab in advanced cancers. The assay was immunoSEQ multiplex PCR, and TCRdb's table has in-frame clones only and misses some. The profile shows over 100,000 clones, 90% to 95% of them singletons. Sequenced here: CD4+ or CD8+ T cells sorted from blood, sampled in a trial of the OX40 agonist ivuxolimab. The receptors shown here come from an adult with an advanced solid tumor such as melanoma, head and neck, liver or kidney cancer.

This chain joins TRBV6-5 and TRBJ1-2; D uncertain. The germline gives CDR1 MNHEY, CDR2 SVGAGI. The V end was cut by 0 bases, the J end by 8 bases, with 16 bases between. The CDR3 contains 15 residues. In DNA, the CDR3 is TGTGCCAGCAGTTACTCGTTCAGTCGTTCTTGGGGCTACACCTTC. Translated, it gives CASSYSFSRSWGYTF.

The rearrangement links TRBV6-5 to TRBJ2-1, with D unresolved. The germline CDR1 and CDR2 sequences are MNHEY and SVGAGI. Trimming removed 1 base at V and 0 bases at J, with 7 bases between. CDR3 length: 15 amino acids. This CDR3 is CASSYLRTSYNEQFF. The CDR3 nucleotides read TGTGCCAGCAGTTACTTGCGGACCTCCTACAATGAGCAGTTCTTC.

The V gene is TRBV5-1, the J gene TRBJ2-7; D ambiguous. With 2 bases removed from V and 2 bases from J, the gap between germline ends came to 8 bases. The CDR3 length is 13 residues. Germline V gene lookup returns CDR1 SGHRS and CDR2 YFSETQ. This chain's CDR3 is CASSLPRTYEQYF. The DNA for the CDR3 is TGCGCCAGCAGCTTACCTAGGACCTACGAGCAGTACTTC. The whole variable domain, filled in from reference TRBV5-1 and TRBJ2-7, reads KAGVTQTPRYLIKTRGQQVTLSCSPISGHRSVSWYQQTPGQGLQFLFEYFSETQRNKGNFPGRFSGRQFSNSRSEMNVSTLELGDSALYLCASSLPRTYEQYFGPGTRLTVT.